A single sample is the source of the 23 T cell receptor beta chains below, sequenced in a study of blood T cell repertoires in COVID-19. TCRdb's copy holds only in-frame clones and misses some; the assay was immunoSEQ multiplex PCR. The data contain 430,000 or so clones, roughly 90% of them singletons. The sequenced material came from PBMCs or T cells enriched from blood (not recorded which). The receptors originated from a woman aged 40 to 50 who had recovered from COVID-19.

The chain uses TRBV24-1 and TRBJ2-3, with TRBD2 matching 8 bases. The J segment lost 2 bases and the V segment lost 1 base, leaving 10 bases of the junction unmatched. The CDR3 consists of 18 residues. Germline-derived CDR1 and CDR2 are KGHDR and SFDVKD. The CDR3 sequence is CATSDFVASGFSTDTQYF. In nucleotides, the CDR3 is TGTGCCACCAGTGATTTCGTCGCTAGCGGGTTTTCCACAGATACGCAGTATTTT.

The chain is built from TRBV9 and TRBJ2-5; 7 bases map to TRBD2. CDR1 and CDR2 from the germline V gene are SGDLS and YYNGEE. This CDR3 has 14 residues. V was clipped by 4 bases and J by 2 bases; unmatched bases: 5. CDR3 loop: CASSYAGAQETQYF. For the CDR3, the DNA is TGTGCCAGCAGCTATGCGGGAGCACAAGAGACCCAGTACTTC. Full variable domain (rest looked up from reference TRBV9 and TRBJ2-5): DSGVTQTPKHLITATGQRVTLRCSPRSGDLSVYWYQQSLDQGLQFLIQYYNGEERAKGNILERFSAQQFPDLHSELNLSSLELGDSALYFCASSYAGAQETQYFGPGTRLLVL.

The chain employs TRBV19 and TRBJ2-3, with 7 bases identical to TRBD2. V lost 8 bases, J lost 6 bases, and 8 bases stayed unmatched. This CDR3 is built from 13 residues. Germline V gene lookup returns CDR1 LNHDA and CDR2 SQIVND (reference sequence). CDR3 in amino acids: CASCGRGGDTQYF. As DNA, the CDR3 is TGTGCCAGTTGCGGGAGAGGAGGGGATACGCAGTATTTT.

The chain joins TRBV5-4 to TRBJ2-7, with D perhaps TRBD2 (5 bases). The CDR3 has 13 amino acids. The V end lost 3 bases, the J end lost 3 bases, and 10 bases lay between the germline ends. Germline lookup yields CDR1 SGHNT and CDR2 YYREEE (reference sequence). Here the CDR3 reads CASSWASNYEQYF. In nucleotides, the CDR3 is TGTGCCAGCAGCTGGGCTAGCAACTACGAGCAGTACTTC.

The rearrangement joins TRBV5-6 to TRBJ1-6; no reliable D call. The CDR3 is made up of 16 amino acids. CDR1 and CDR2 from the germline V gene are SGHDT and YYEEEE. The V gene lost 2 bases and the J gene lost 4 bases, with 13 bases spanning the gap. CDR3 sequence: CASSLRTDSYNSPLHF. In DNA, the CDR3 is TGTGCCAGCAGCTTACGAACAGATTCATATAATTCACCCCTCCACTTT.

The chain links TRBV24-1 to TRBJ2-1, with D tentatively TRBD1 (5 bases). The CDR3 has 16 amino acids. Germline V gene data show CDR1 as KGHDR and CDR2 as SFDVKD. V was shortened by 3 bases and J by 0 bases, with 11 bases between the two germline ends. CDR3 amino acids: CATSDSQGSSYNEQFF. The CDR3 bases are TGTGCCACCAGTGATAGTCAGGGAAGCTCCTACAATGAGCAGTTCTTC.

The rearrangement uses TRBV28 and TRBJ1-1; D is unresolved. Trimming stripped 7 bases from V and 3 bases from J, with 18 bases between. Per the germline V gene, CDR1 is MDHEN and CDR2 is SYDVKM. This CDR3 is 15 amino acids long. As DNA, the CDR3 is TGTGCCAGCATTAAGAGTCTTTACGGGTACACTGAAGCTTTCTTT. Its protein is CASIKSLYGYTEAFF.

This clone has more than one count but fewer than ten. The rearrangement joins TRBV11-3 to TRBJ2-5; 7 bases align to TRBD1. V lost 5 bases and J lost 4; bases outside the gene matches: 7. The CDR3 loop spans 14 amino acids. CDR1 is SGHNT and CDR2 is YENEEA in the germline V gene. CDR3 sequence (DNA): TGTGCCAGCAGCCCCCTAGACAGGGTAGAGACCCAGTACTTC. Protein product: CASSPLDRVETQYF.

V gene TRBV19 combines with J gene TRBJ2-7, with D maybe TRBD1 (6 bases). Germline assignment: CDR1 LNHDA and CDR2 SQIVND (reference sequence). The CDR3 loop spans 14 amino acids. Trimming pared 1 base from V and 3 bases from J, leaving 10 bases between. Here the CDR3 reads CASSIGTDLYEQYF. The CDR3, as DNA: TGTGCCAGTAGTATAGGGACAGACCTCTACGAGCAGTACTTC.

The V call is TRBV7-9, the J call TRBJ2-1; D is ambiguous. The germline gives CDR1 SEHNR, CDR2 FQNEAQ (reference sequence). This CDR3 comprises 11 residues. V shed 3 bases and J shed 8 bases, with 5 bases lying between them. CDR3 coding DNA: TGTGCCAGCAGCTTCTTATATGAGCAGTTCTTC. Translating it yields CASSFLYEQFF.

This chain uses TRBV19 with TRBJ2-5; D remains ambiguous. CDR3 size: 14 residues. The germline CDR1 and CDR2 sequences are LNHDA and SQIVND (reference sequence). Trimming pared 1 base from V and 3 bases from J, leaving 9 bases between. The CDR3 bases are TGTGCCAGTAGTATAGTTGGGCTCGAAGAGACCCAGTACTTC. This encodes CASSIVGLEETQYF.

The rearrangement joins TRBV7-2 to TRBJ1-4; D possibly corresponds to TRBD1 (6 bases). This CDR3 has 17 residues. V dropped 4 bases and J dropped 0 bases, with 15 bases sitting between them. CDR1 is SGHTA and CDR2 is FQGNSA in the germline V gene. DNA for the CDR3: TGTGCCAGCAGCTGGGTTGTAGGGGGGGCAACTAATGAAAAACTGTTTTTT. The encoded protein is CASSWVVGGATNEKLFF.

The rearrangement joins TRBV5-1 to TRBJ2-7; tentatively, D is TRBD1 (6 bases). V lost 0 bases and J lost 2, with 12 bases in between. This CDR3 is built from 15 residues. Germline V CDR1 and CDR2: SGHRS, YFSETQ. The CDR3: CASSLEGTRTYEQYF. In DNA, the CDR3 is TGCGCCAGCAGCTTGGAAGGGACACGCACCTACGAGCAGTACTTC.

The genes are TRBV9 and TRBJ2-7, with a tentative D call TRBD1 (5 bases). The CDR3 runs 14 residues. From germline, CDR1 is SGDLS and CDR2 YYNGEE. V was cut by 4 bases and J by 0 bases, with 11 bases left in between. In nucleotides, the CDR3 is TGTGCCAGCAGCACTGACAGTAGCTCCTACGAGCAGTACTTC. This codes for CASSTDSSSYEQYF.

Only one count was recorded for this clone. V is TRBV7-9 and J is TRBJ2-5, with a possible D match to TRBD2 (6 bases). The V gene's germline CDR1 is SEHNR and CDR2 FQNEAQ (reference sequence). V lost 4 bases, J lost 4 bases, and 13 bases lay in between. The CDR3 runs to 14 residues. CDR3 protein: CASSSWGDPETQYF. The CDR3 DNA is TGTGCCAGCAGCTCCTGGGGGGATCCAGAGACCCAGTACTTC. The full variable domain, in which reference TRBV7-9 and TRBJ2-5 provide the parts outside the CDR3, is DTGVSQNPRHKITKRGQNVTFRCDPISEHNRLYWYRQTLGQGPEFLTYFQNEAQLEKSRLLSDRFSAERPKGSFSTLEIQRTEQGDSAMYLCASSSWGDPETQYFGPGTRLLVL.

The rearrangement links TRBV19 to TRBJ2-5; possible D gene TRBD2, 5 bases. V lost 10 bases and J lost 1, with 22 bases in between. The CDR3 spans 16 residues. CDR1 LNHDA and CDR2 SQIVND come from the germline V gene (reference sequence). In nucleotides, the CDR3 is TGTGCCACCCATATGGGTGGGCGGGCCCCCCAAGAGACCCAGTACTTC. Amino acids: CATHMGGRAPQETQYF.

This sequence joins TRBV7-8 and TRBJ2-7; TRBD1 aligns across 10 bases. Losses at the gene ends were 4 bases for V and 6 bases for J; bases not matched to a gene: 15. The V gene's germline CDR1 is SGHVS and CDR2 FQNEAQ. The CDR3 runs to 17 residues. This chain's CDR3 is CASSSPKRDRGAFEQYF. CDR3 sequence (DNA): TGTGCCAGCAGCTCGCCTAAACGGGACAGGGGCGCCTTCGAGCAGTACTTC.

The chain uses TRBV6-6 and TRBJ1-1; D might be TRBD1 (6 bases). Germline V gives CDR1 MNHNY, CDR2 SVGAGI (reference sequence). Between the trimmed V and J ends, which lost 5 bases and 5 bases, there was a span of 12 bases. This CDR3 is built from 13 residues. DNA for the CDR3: TGTGCCAGCAGTGACCTACAGGGAACTGAAGCTTTCTTT. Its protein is CASSDLQGTEAFF.

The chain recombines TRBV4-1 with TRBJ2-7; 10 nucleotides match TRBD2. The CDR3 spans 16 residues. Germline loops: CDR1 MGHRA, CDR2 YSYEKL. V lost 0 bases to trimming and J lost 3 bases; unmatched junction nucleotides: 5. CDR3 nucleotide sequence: TGCGCCAGCAGCCAAGAGTCTGGACTAGCGGTCTACGAGCAGTACTTC. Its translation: CASSQESGLAVYEQYF.

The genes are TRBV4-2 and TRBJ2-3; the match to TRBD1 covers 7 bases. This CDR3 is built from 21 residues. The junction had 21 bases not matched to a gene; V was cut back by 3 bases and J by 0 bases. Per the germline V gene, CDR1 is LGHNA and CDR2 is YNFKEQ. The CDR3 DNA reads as TGTGCCAGCAGCCAGGAAACCACAGCCGGGACAGCTTTACCTAGCACAGATACGCAGTATTTT. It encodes CASSQETTAGTALPSTDTQYF.

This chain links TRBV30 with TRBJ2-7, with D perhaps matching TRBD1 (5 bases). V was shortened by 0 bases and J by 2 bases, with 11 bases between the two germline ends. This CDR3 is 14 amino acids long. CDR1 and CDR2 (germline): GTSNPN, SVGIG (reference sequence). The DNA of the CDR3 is TGTGCCTGGAGTGTGCAGGGCCCGCCCTACGAGCAGTACTTC. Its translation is CAWSVQGPPYEQYF.

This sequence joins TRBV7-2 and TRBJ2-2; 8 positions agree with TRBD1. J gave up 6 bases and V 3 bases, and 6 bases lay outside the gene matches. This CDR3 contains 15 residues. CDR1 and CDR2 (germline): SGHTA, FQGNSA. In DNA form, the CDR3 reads TGTGCCAGCAGCTTGACAGGGGCTTGGGCCGGGGAGCTGTTTTTT. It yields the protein CASSLTGAWAGELFF.

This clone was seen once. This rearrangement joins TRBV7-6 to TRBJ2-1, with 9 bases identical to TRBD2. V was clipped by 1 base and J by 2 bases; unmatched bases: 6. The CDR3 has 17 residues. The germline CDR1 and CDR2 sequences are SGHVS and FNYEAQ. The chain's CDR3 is CASSLVPLAGTYNEQFF. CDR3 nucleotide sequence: TGTGCCAGCAGCTTAGTTCCGCTAGCGGGAACCTACAATGAGCAGTTCTTC.